What follows describes a single T cell receptor (beta chain). The antigen it binds to is not known. The input lacks base qualities; no much larger clone sits a single base away. This specimen comes from a study of blood T cell repertoires in COVID-19 (dated by TCRdb to 2020 to 2021). For context, the study as a whole: The collaborator samples originated in the United States, Italy and Spain and spanned the acute and convalescent phases of COVID-19. Where available, HLA class I and class II types were obtained from metadata supplied by the sample provider rather than from assay-based typing. Samples came from the ongoing ImmuneRACE study (first 160 participants) plus 1,254 subjects from 6 global collaborators. The repertoires were released in a freely available public database meant as a resource for research on the immune response to SARS-CoV-2. Sample metadata almost always included a de-identified subject ID, COVID-19 status, age in years and sex. The material from the prospective study consisted of cDNA or gDNA derived from T cells, B-cell-depleted T cells, or PBMCs. Deeply sampled blood TCRbeta repertoires from subjects exposed to, actively infected with, or recovered from COVID-19 were included in the dataset. The investigation overall reported the following: Clinical and demographic metadata were provided uncurated, with the amount varying by source and participant.

TCRbeta CDR3 regions were amplified from genomic DNA using the immunoSEQ Assay, a bias-controlled multiplex PCR. In the authors' own workflow: The number of nucleated cells in each sample was estimated from the amplification of reference gene primers within the assay. To quantify the absolute abundance of each unique TCRbeta CDR3 rearrangement, sequence reads were collapsed and filtered. For each sample, productive Simpson clonality was calculated as the square root of Simpson's diversity index across productive rearrangements. The clones in this table, taken by TCRdb from immuneACCESS, are in-frame only. Not every clone is retained; where verified, under half of the shortfall comes from an unresolved V gene, and the cause of the rest is unknown. D and trimming were read from the DNA, whereas the V and J calls and clone size are those reported in that table. This sample lists roughly 50,000 clones; about 88% were detected once. The ten most abundant clones make up 13% to 15% of the sample.

The collaborating institutions used their own protocols to collect whole blood in K2EDTA tubes. For TCRbeta analysis, collaborators shipped samples as frozen whole blood, isolated PBMCs, or DNA extracted from either of those sample types. After removal of 6 bases from V and 4 bases from J, the junction retains 3 bases not matched to a gene. Including the terminal cysteine and phenylalanine, the CDR3 comprises 13 residues. The entry retains the CDR3 DNA only, 39 bases that are in frame from base 1. The germline V gene supplies CDR1 SGHVS and CDR2 FNYEAQ. This receptor was obtained from a woman aged 60-70 years with active COVID-19. Here the chain combines TRBV7-6 and TRBJ2-5; the central 9 bases match TRBD2. Sequencing was carried out using peripheral blood. The CDR3 sequence is CASRAGGPETQYF. The sequenced DNA: TGTGCCAGCAGGGCGGGGGGGCCAGAGACCCAGTACTTC.